These 6 T cell receptor beta chains originate from one sample sequenced in a study of shared clonotypes between healthy human individuals. The assay was immunoSEQ multiplex PCR, and TCRdb's table has in-frame clones only and misses some. The repertoire holds about 2.3 million clones, 85% to 95% seen once, with under 0.45% in the top ten. Source material: naive CD4+ T cells from PBMCs. Subset: CD45RA+ positively selected. The receptors were gathered from a man between 18 and 35 years old in good health. Some clones in this sample may be carry-over from other donors' samples.

The CDR3 bases are TGTGCCAGCTCACCACCGAGTTACGCCGGGGAGCTGTTTTTT. Its protein product is CASSPPSYAGELFF. The rearrangement joins TRBV18 to TRBJ2-2; D gene ambiguous. Germline lookup yields CDR1 KGHSH and CDR2 LQKENI. V dropped 0 bases and J dropped 6 bases, with 8 bases sitting between them. The CDR3 runs 14 residues.

The chain recombines TRBV28 with TRBJ1-1; D unresolved. CDR3 size: 14 residues. Looked up from germline, CDR1 is MDHEN and CDR2 is SYDVKM. V dropped 3 bases and J dropped 1 base, with 9 bases sitting between them. The CDR3 DNA reads TGTGCCAGCAGTTTTGGGCGGTGGAACACTGAAGCTTTCTTT. Protein product: CASSFGRWNTEAFF.

V gene TRBV7-2 combines with J gene TRBJ2-7; D gene ambiguous. Germline values: CDR1 SGHTA, CDR2 FQGNSA. The CDR3 spans 12 residues. Trimming cost V 5 bases and J 6 bases, with 11 bases left between them. CDR3 loop: CASSTNPSEQYF. In DNA form, the CDR3 reads TGTGCCAGCAGCACAAATCCCAGCGAGCAGTACTTC.

The chain uses TRBV5-1 and TRBJ2-2, with D tentatively TRBD1 (5 bases). V was clipped by 5 bases and J by 4 bases, with 15 bases between them. The CDR3 length is 15 residues. Germline V gives CDR1 SGHRS, CDR2 YFSETQ. CDR3 protein: CASSYLGQGTGELFF. In nucleotides, the CDR3 is TGCGCCAGCAGTTACTTAGGGCAGGGCACCGGGGAGCTGTTTTTT.

The rearrangement links TRBV28 to TRBJ2-3, with D possibly TRBD2 on 6 matching bases. CDR1 is MDHEN, CDR2 SYDVKM, per germline. This CDR3 has 15 residues. Trimming pared 3 bases from V and 0 bases from J, leaving 10 bases between. As DNA, the CDR3 is TGTGCCAGCAGTTTTTGGGGGACTAGCACAGATACGCAGTATTTT. It specifies CASSFWGTSTDTQYF.

A single count supports this clone. The chain has TRBV25-1 and TRBJ1-5; weak D call: TRBD1 (6 bases). The CDR3 length is 15 residues. Trimming pared 5 bases from V and 2 bases from J, leaving 13 bases between. The V gene's germline CDR1 is MGHDK and CDR2 SYGVNS. The CDR3 sequence is CASSQQGRGNQPQHF. The CDR3 DNA sequence: TGTGCCAGCAGTCAACAGGGTCGGGGCAATCAGCCCCAGCATTTT.